What follows is one T cell receptor beta chain and its context. Researchers sequenced unstimulated naive, memory, effector memory and TEMRA subsets in a few donor pairs. Per individual sample, about 97,000 TCR templates were assayed. Assay used: immunoSEQ multiplex PCR; TCRdb lists only in-frame clones, some missing. The sample lists 40,000 to 45,000 clones, 89% seen once, with 0.2% to 0.3% in the top ten. Germline trimming cut 4 bases from V and 1 base from J; bases unmatched to any gene: 13. The CDR3 runs to 19 residues. CDR1 and CDR2 (germline): SGHNT, YYREEE (reference sequence). The sample is drawn from a study of siplizumab effects on memory and regulatory T cells.

The sequence came from a human donor in good health. V and J are TRBV5-4 and TRBJ2-3; 12 nucleotides line up with TRBD2. Sequencing was done on a sample of naive CD4+ T cells sorted from blood. CDR3 sequence: CASSQGGLAGGQGTDTQYF. CDR3 coding DNA: TGTGCCAGCAGCCAGGGCGGCCTAGCGGGAGGGCAGGGCACAGATACGCAGTATTTT. The variable domain in full, completed from reference TRBV5-4 and TRBJ2-3, reads ETGVTQSPTHLIKTRGQQVTLRCSSQSGHNTVSWYQQALGQGPQFIFQYYREEENGRGNFPPRFSGLQFPNYSSELNVNALELDDSALYLCASSQGGLAGGQGTDTQYFGPGTRLTVL.